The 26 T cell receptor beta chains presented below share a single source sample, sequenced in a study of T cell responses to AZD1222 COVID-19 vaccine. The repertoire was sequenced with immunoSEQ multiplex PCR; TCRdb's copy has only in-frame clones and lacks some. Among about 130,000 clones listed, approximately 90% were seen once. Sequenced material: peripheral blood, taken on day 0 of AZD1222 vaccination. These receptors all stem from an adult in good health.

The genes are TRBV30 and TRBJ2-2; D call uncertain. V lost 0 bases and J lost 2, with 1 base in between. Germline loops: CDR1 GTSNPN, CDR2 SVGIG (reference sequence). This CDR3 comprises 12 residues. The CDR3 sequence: CAWSVNTGELFF. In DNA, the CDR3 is TGTGCCTGGAGTGTCAACACCGGGGAGCTGTTTTTT. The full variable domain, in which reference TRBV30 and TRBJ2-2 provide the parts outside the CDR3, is SQTIHQWPATLVQPVGSPLSLECTVEGTSNPNLYWYRQAAGRGLQLLFYSVGIGQISSEVPQNLSASRPQDRQFILSSKKLLLSDSGFYLCAWSVNTGELFFGEGSRLTVL.

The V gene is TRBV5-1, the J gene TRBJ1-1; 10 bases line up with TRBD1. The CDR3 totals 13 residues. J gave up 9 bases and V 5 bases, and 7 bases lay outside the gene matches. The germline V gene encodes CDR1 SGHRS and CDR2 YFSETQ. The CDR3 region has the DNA TGCGCCAGCAGTTATGGACAGGGGGGGAAAGCTTTCTTT. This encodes CASSYGQGGKAFF.

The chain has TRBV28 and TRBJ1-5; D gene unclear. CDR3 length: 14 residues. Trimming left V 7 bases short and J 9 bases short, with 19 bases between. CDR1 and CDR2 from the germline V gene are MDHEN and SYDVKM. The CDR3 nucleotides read TGTGCCAGCACCCAGGAGGCAGGAGGGCGGCCCCAGCATTTT. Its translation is CASTQEAGGRPQHF.

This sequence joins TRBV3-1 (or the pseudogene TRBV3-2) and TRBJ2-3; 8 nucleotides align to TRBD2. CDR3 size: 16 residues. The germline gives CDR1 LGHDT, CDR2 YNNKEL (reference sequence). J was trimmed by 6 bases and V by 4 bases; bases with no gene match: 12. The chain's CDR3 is CASSPVSSGLGDTQYF. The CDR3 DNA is TGTGCCAGCAGCCCCGTATCTAGCGGGCTCGGGGATACGCAGTATTTT.

The CDR3 sequence: CASSVQVREQFF. CDR3 coding DNA: TGTGCCAGCAGCGTACAGGTTCGAGAGCAGTTCTTC. This chain joins TRBV7-2 and TRBJ2-1, with TRBD1 as a possible D gene (5 bases). Per the germline V gene, CDR1 is SGHTA and CDR2 is FQGNSA. V gave up 5 bases and J gave up 10 bases, with 12 bases separating them. The CDR3 sequence is 12 residues long. Using reference TRBV7-2 and TRBJ2-1 for the parts outside the CDR3, the full variable domain is GAGVSQSPSNKVTEKGKDVELRCDPISGHTALYWYRQSLGQGLEFLIYFQGNSAPDKSGLPSDRFSAERTGGSVSTLTIQRTQQEDSAVYLCASSVQVREQFFGPGTRLTVL.

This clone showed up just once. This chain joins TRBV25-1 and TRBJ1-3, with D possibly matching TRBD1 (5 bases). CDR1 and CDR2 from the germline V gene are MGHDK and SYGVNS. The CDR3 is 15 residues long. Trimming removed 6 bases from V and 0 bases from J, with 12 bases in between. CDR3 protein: CASREQGVSGNTIYF. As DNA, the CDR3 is TGTGCCAGCAGGGAGCAGGGAGTCTCTGGAAACACCATATATTTT.

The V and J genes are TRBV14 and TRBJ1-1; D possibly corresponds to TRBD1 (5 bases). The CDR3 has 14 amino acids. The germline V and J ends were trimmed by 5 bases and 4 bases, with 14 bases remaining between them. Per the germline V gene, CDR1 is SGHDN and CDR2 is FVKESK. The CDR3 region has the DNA TGTGCCAGCAGCTATCGAAGGAGGGGCACTGAAGCTTTCTTT. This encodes CASSYRRRGTEAFF.

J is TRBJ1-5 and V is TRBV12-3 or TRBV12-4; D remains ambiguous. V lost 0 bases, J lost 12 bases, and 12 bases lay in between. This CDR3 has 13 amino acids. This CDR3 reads CASSLAPSMLQHF. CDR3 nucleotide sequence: TGTGCCAGCAGTTTAGCCCCCTCAATGCTCCAGCATTTT.

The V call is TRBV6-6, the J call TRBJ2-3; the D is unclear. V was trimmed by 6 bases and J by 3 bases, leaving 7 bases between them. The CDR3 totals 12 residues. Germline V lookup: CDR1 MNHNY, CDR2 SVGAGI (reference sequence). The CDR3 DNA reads TGTGCCAGCAGCCGTGGGACAGATACGCAGTATTTT. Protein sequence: CASSRGTDTQYF.

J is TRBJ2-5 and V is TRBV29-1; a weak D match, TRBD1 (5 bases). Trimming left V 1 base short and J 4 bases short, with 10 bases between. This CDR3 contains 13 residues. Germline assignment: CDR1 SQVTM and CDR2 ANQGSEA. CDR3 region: CSVEGQGPETQYF. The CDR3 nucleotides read TGCAGCGTTGAAGGGCAGGGTCCAGAGACCCAGTACTTC.

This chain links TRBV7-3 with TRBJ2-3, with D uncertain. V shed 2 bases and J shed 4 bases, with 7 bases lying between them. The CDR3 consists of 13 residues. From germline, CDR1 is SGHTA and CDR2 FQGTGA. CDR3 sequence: CASSLGVADTQYF. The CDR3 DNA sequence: TGTGCCAGCAGCTTAGGGGTAGCAGATACGCAGTATTTT.

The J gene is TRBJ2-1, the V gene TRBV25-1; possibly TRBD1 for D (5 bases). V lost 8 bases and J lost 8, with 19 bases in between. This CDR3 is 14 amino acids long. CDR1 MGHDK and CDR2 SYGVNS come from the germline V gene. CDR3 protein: CASGAPAVWDEQFF. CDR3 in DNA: TGTGCCAGCGGGGCTCCGGCCGTATGGGATGAGCAGTTCTTC.

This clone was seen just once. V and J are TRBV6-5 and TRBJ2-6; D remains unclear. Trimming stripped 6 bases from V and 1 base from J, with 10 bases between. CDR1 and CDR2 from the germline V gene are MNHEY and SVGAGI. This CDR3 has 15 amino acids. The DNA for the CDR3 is TGTGCCAGCAGCCTTACAAGTTCTGGGGCCAACGTCCTGACTTTC. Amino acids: CASSLTSSGANVLTF.

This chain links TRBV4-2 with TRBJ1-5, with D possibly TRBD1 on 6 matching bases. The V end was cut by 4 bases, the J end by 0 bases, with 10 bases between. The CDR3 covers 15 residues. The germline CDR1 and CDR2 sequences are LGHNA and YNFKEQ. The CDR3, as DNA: TGTGCCAGCAGCCCCCGGGACATTAGCAATCAGCCCCAGCATTTT. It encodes CASSPRDISNQPQHF.

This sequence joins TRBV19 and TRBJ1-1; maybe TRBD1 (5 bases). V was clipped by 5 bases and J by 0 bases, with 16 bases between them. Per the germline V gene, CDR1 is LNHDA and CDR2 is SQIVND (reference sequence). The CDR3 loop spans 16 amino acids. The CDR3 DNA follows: TGTGCCAGTAGTCCACGGAACAGGTTCATGAACACTGAAGCTTTCTTT. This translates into CASSPRNRFMNTEAFF.

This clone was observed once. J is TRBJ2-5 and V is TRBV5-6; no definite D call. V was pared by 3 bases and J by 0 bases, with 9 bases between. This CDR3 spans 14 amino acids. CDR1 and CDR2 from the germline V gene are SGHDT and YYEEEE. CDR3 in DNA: TGTGCCAGCAGCTCCGAAGGGTACCAAGAGACCCAGTACTTC. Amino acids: CASSSEGYQETQYF. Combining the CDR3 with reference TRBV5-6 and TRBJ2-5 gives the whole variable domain DAGVTQSPTHLIKTRGQQVTLRCSPKSGHDTVSWYQQALGQGPQFIFQYYEEEERQRGNFPDRFSGHQFPNYSSELNVNALLLGDSALYLCASSSEGYQETQYFGPGTRLLVL.

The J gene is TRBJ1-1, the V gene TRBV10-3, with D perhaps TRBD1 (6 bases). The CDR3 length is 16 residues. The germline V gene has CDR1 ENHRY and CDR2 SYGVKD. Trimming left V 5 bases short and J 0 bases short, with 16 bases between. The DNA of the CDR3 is TGTGCCATCAGTAGACAAGACCAGGGGTTGAACACTGAAGCTTTCTTT. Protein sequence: CAISRQDQGLNTEAFF.

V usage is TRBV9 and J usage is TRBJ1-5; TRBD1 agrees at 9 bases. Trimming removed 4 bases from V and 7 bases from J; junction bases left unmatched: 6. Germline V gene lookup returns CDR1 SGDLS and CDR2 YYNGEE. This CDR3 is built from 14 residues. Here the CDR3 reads CASSPRGTGQPQHF. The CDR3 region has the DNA TGTGCCAGCAGCCCCCGAGGGACAGGGCAGCCCCAGCATTTT.

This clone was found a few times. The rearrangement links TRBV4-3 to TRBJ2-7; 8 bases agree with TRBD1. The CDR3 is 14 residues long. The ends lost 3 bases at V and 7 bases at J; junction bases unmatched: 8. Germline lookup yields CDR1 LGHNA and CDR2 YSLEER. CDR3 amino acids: CASSHGQGVSEQYF. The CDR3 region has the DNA TGCGCCAGCAGCCACGGACAGGGAGTGAGTGAGCAGTACTTC.

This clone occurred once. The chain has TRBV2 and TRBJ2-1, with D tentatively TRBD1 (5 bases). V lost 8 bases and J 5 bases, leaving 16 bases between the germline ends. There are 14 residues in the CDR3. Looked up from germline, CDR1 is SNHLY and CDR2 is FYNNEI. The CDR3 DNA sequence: TGTGCCAGCTCCCCTATAACCAGGGACAATGAGCAGTTCTTC. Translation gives CASSPITRDNEQFF. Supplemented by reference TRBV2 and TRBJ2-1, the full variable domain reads EPEVTQTPSHQVTQMGQEVILRCVPISNHLYFYWYRQILGQKVEFLVSFYNNEISEKSEIFDDQFSVERPDGSNFTLKIRSTKLEDSAMYFCASSPITRDNEQFFGPGTRLTVL.

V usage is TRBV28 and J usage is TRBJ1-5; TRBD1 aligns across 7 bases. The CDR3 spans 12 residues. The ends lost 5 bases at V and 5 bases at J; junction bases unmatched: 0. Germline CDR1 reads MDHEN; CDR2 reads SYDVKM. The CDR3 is CASSTGDQPQHF. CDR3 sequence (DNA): TGTGCCAGCAGTACAGGGGATCAGCCCCAGCATTTT.

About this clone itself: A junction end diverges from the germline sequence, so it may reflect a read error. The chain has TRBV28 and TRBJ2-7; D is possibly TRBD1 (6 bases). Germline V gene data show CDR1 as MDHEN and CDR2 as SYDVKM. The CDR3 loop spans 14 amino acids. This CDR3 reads CASTRQGTYPFRDF. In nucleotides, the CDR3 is TGTGCCAGCACCCGGCAGGGGACGTACCCTTTTAGGGACTTC.

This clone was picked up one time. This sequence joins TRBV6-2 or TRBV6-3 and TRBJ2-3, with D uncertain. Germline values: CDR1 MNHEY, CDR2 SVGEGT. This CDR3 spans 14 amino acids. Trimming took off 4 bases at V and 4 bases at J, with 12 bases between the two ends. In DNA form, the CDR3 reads TGTGCCAGCAGTTCTCTTTTTGAGTCAGATACGCAGTATTTT. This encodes CASSSLFESDTQYF.

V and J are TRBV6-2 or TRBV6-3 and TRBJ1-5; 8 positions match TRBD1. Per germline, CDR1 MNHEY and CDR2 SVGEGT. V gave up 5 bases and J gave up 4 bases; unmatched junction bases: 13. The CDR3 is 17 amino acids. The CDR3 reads CASSGAQGARGNQPQHF. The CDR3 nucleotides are TGTGCCAGCAGTGGGGCCCAGGGGGCGCGGGGAAATCAGCCCCAGCATTTT.

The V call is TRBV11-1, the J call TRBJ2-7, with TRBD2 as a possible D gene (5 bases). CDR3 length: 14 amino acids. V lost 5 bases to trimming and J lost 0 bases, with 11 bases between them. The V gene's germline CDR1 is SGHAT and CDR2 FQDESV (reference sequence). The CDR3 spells CASSRGGRSYEQYF. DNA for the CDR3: TGTGCCAGCAGCCGAGGAGGCCGCTCCTACGAGCAGTACTTC.

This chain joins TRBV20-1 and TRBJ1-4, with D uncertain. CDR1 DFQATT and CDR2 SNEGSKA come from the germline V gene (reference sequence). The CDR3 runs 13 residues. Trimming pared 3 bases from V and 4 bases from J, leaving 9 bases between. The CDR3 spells CSASEGVNEKLFF. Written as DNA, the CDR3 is TGCAGTGCTAGTGAGGGTGTTAATGAAAAACTGTTTTTT.